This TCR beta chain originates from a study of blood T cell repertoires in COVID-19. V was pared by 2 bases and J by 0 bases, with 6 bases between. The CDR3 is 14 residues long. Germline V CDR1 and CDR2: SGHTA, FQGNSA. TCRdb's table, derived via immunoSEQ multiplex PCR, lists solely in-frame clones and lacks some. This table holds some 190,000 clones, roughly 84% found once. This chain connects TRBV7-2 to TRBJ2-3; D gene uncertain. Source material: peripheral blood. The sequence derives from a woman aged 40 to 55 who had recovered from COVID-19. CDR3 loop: CASSLYVSTDTQYF. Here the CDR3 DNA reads TGTGCCAGCAGCTTATATGTTAGCACAGATACGCAGTATTTT.